This T cell receptor (beta chain) comes out of a study of radiation and T cells in renal cell carcinoma. About the research overall: Nephrectomy followed 15 Gy stereotactic body radiation by 4 weeks.

Only a few counts were recorded for this clone. Antigen specificity is unknown. The time point was: blood 2 weeks post-SBRT. Treatment noted: 15 Gy SBRT to primary tumor, nephrectomy 4 weeks later. The tumor was a clear cell renal cell carcinoma. General observations from the study: Pretreatment tumor biopsies were lacking, so baseline clonotypes are unknown.

Generated by immunoSEQ multiplex PCR, the TCRdb table keeps only in-frame clones and is missing some. The sample consists of some 130,000 clones, 88% of them appearing once. This receptor was identified in a woman in her 70s with renal cell carcinoma. Sample: blood, taken from a patient whose treatment included radiotherapy and nephrectomy.

CDR3 residues: CASSLSVNTEAFF. In DNA form, the CDR3 reads TGTGCCAGTAGTCTCTCGGTAAACACTGAAGCTTTCTTT. The chain joins TRBV19 to TRBJ1-1; D unclear. V gave up 5 bases and J gave up 2 bases, with 9 bases separating them. The CDR3 runs 13 residues. Germline CDR1 LNHDA, CDR2 SQIVND (reference sequence).